This entry concerns a single TCR beta chain. The data originate from a study of blood T cell repertoires in COVID-19. Study as a whole: Samples representing acute and convalescent COVID-19 were sourced from the United States, Italy and Spain. From T cells, B-cell-depleted T cells, or PBMCs came the material, which was cDNA or gDNA.

CDR3 length: 18 amino acids. The table came from immunoSEQ multiplex PCR; TCRdb's copy has only in-frame clones and leaves some out. The sample shows about 220,000 clones, nearly 90% of them seen only once. Participants were aged about 18 to 95 years, lived in roughly 23 US areas, and enrolled virtually. The sample comprised PBMCs or T cells enriched from blood (not recorded which). This sequence joins TRBV21-1 and TRBJ2-1; the D call in the table, TRBD1, was not verified against the DNA. TRBV21-1 is shown as a pseudogene. The TCR comes from a man between 25 and 39 years old who had been exposed to COVID-19. This CDR3 reads CASSKQGAPSKPYNEQFF. In DNA form, the CDR3 reads TGTGCCAGCAGCAAACAGGGGGCACCGTCCAAGCCCTACAATGAGCAGTTCTTC.